This passage covers 24 T cell receptor beta chains from one sample sequenced in a study of early T cells in non-severe SARS-CoV-2 infection (TCRdb year 2021). Library method: 5' RACE. TCRdb lists the instrument as NextSeq 500. The public reads were quality trimmed at Q25 with fastp and then assembled into clones with MiXCR by TCRdb, keeping productive beta chains. One record per CDR3 amino acid sequence lists the most common genes and DNA. For this sample there are around 33,000 distinct CDR3 sequences; roughly 5.7% appear just once. Around 8% of the sample rests with the top ten. Sequencing was carried out using whole blood. The source of these receptors is an adult who was a healthcare worker with PCR-confirmed SARS-CoV-2 infection or an uninfected control (not recorded which).

This clonotype was seen many times. The V and J genes are TRBV28 and TRBJ1-1; 8 bases align to TRBD1. This CDR3 region has 15 residues. CDR1 is MDHEN and CDR2 is SYDVKM in the germline V gene. V shed 5 bases and J 1 base; nucleotides not matched to a gene: 6. This CDR3 reads CASSPGTGTNTEAFF. The CDR3 DNA is TGTGCCAGCAGTCCAGGGACAGGAACGAACACTGAAGCTTTCTTT.

This clonotype was seen many times. The gene calls are TRBV7-2 and TRBJ2-7, with D possibly matching TRBD2 (5 bases). From germline, CDR1 is SGHTA and CDR2 FQGNSA. With 6 bases removed from V and 0 bases from J, the gap between germline ends came to 15 bases. The CDR3 is made up of 15 amino acids. CDR3 nucleotides: TGTGCCAGCAGTCCCCGTCGAGGGCTCTCCTACGAGCAGTACTTC. Its translation is CASSPRRGLSYEQYF. Based on the CDR3 plus reference TRBV7-2 and TRBJ2-7, the full variable domain is GAGVSQSPSNKVTEKGKDVELRCDPISGHTALYWYRQSLGQGLEFLIYFQGNSAPDKSGLPSDRFSAERTGGSVSTLTIQRTQQEDSAVYLCASSPRRGLSYEQYFGPGTRLTVT.

This clonotype was recorded at least ten times. The V call is TRBV5-4, the J call TRBJ1-2; D is uncertain. CDR1 is SGHNT and CDR2 is YYREEE in the germline V gene (reference sequence). This CDR3 comprises 14 residues. The ends were cut back, 0 bases at V and 3 bases at J, with 9 bases in the middle. The CDR3 loop reads CASSLVGGDYGYTF. CDR3 bases: TGTGCCAGCAGCTTGGTCGGAGGTGACTATGGCTACACCTTC.

This clonotype was seen more than once but under ten times. This chain connects TRBV7-9 to TRBJ2-7; maybe TRBD1 (6 bases). The CDR3 loop spans 16 amino acids. With 0 bases removed from V and 0 bases from J, the gap between germline ends came to 12 bases. The germline V gene encodes CDR1 SEHNR and CDR2 FQNEAQ (reference sequence). For the CDR3, the DNA is TGTGCCAGCAGCTTAGCGCGGACAGCCTCCTCCTACGAGCAGTACTTC. As protein: CASSLARTASSYEQYF.

This clonotype was picked up a small number of times. The V and J genes are TRBV18 and TRBJ2-2; 7 positions match TRBD1. The CDR3 consists of 15 residues. In germline, CDR1 is KGHSH, CDR2 LQKENI. Germline trimming cut 1 base from V and 7 bases from J; bases unmatched to any gene: 6. CDR3 sequence reads: CASSPQGARGGELFF. The CDR3 region has the DNA TGTGCCAGCTCACCACAGGGGGCTCGCGGCGGGGAGCTGTTTTTT.

Sample share makes this clonotype medium-sized. The rearrangement links TRBV12-3 or TRBV12-4 to TRBJ1-4; D gene ambiguous. With 6 bases removed from V and 3 bases from J, the gap between germline ends came to 2 bases. The CDR3 contains 11 residues. The DNA of the CDR3 is TGTGCCAGCAGGTCTAATGAAAAACTGTTTTTT. Protein sequence: CASRSNEKLFF.

This clonotype was seen many times. The genes are TRBV29-1 and TRBJ2-3; D is possibly TRBD1 or TRBD2 (5 bases each). V was trimmed by 4 bases and J by 6 bases, leaving 11 bases between them. CDR1 is SQVTM and CDR2 is ANQGSEA in the germline V gene. The CDR3 runs to 12 residues. The DNA for the CDR3 is TGCAGCGTTGGCGACTGGGGGGATACGCAGTATTTT. Translation: CSVGDWGDTQYF.

There are a few counts of this clonotype. This may come from a read error, since a much larger clone is one base off. The CDR3 carries no conserved terminal phenylalanine or tryptophan, so it likely arises from a read error. The J gene is TRBJ1-1, the V gene TRBV4-2, with D tentatively TRBD1 (5 bases). In germline, CDR1 is LGHNA, CDR2 YNFKEQ. The CDR3 extends over 14 amino acids. The V and J ends lost 0 bases and 4 bases respectively, with 9 bases between them. The CDR3 protein is CASSQDRVPTEAFS. CDR3 coding DNA: TGTGCCAGCAGCCAAGACAGGGTACCCACTGAAGCTTTCTCT.

This clonotype was observed at least ten times. The chain links TRBV19 to TRBJ2-1; D unclear. Germline-derived CDR1 and CDR2 are LNHDA and SQIVND (reference sequence). V was clipped by 8 bases and J by 4 bases, with 9 bases between them. This CDR3 has 12 amino acids. In nucleotides, the CDR3 is TGTGCCAGTGATACTGGATACAATGAGCAGTTCTTC. As protein: CASDTGYNEQFF. The whole variable domain, filled in from reference TRBV19 and TRBJ2-1, reads DGGITQSPKYLFRKEGQNVTLSCEQNLNHDAMYWYRQDPGQGLRLIYYSQIVNDFQKGDIAEGYSVSREKKESFPLTVTSAQKNPTAFYLCASDTGYNEQFFGPGTRLTVL.

In its sample, this clonotype was seen many times. The V gene is TRBV12-3 or TRBV12-4, the J gene TRBJ2-4, with TRBD1 identical over 9 bases. Trimming at V came to 3 bases and at J to 0 bases, leaving 3 bases not matched to a gene. This CDR3 spans 16 amino acids. The CDR3 reads CASSFTGGIAKNIQYF. Here the CDR3 DNA reads TGTGCCAGCAGTTTTACAGGGGGCATAGCCAAAAACATTCAGTACTTC.

This clonotype was detected ten times or more. CDR3 nucleotide sequence: TGCAGTGCTAGAGATGACTCTGGAAACACCATATATTTT. It encodes CSARDDSGNTIYF. The chain combines TRBV20-1 with TRBJ1-3; D gene ambiguous. CDR1 and CDR2 (germline): DFQATT, SNEGSKA (reference sequence). The CDR3 runs to 13 residues. Trimming left V 0 bases short and J 0 bases short, with 3 bases between.

The chain has TRBV30 and TRBJ2-2; D remains ambiguous. The CDR3 runs to 13 residues. Trimming took off 0 bases at V and 6 bases at J, with 8 bases between the two ends. CDR1 GTSNPN and CDR2 SVGIG come from the germline V gene (reference sequence). The CDR3 region is CAWSVRIPGELFF. The CDR3 DNA reads TGTGCCTGGAGTGTCCGAATCCCCGGGGAGCTGTTTTTT.

There are many counts of this clonotype. The chain combines TRBV20-1 with TRBJ2-2, with a weak D call TRBD1 (7 bases). Germline V gene data show CDR1 as DFQATT and CDR2 as SNEGSKA (reference sequence). The CDR3 has 15 amino acids. V lost 6 bases, J lost 3 bases, and 17 bases lay in between. The CDR3 reads CSAIQGGRDTGELFF. The CDR3, as DNA: TGCAGTGCAATCCAGGGGGGCCGGGACACCGGGGAGCTGTTTTTT.

In this sample, this clonotype turned up many times. The V and J genes are TRBV29-1 and TRBJ2-7; tentative D call: TRBD1 (5 bases). CDR3 length: 15 residues. Germline V gene sequence: CDR1 SQVTM, CDR2 ANQGSEA. Trimming shortened V by 0 bases and J by 3 bases, and 15 bases separated the two germline ends. CDR3 amino acids: CSVEEGQGSFYEQYF. The CDR3 DNA is TGCAGCGTTGAAGAAGGCCAGGGAAGCTTCTACGAGCAGTACTTC.

The chain couples TRBV12-3 or TRBV12-4 to TRBJ1-1; TRBD1 is a possible D gene (5 bases). CDR3 size: 14 residues. Trimming removed 3 bases at V and 1 base at J, with 9 bases between. Written as DNA, the CDR3 is TGTGCCAGCAGTTTTGTAACAGGGAACACTGAAGCTTTCTTT. Protein: CASSFVTGNTEAFF.

This clonotype was seen ten or more times. The chain uses TRBV6-4 and TRBJ2-1; the D is unclear. The CDR3 consists of 14 residues. V lost 2 bases and J lost 5, with 10 bases in between. Per the germline V gene, CDR1 is MRHNA and CDR2 is SNTAGT. This chain's CDR3 is CASSDNSEHNEQFF. CDR3 nucleotides: TGTGCCAGCAGTGACAACTCAGAACACAATGAGCAGTTCTTC.

This clonotype was observed at least ten times. V usage is TRBV7-9 and J usage is TRBJ2-3, with 9 positions matching TRBD1. Germline V gene sequence: CDR1 SEHNR, CDR2 FQNEAQ (reference sequence). Unmatched junction bases numbered 6, after V lost 3 bases and J lost 2 bases. This CDR3 comprises 16 residues. The CDR3 sequence: CASSFGQGRVTDTQYF. CDR3 bases: TGTGCCAGCAGCTTCGGACAGGGGCGGGTCACAGATACGCAGTATTTT.

There are a few counts of this clonotype. The chain combines TRBV20-1 with TRBJ1-2; D unclear. Trimming cost V 0 bases and J 8 bases, with 10 bases left between them. The CDR3 covers 12 residues. Germline CDR1 is DFQATT and CDR2 is SNEGSKA (reference sequence). The CDR3 bases are TGCAGTGCTAGAGATTTCATAGACGGCTACACCTTC. Amino acids: CSARDFIDGYTF.

There are many counts of this clonotype. The chain couples TRBV7-9 to TRBJ2-6; D unresolved. The V end lost 4 bases, the J end lost 2 bases, and 12 bases lay between the germline ends. CDR1 and CDR2 (germline): SEHNR, FQNEAQ (reference sequence). The CDR3 sequence is 16 residues long. Here the CDR3 reads CASSSATGTGANVLTF. CDR3 bases: TGTGCCAGCAGCTCCGCGACTGGGACTGGGGCCAACGTCCTGACTTTC. The variable domain in full, completed from reference TRBV7-9 and TRBJ2-6, reads DTGVSQNPRHKITKRGQNVTFRCDPISEHNRLYWYRQTLGQGPEFLTYFQNEAQLEKSRLLSDRFSAERPKGSFSTLEIQRTEQGDSAMYLCASSSATGTGANVLTFGAGSRLTVL.

This clonotype was recorded many times. The chain combines TRBV12-3 or TRBV12-4 with TRBJ2-1; D is uncertain. V dropped 3 bases and J dropped 5 bases, with 5 bases sitting between them. CDR3 length: 12 residues. CDR3 sequence: CASSLMNNEQFF. As DNA, the CDR3 is TGTGCCAGCAGTTTGATGAACAATGAGCAGTTCTTC.

The V call is TRBV18, the J call TRBJ2-3; tentative D call: TRBD1 (6 bases). CDR3 length equals 16 residues. The germline V gene has CDR1 KGHSH and CDR2 LQKENI. V gave up 1 base and J gave up 4 bases, with 15 bases separating them. DNA of the CDR3: TGTGCCAGCTCACCACAAGCACTGGGGGCCGCAGATACGCAGTATTTT. Its translation is CASSPQALGAADTQYF.

This clonotype was seen more than once but under ten times. In DNA, the CDR3 is TGTGCCAGCAGCCAATCCAACGAGCAGTACTTC. Residues: CASSQSNEQYF. J is TRBJ2-7 and V is TRBV3-1; no clear D. The CDR3 loop spans 11 amino acids. Trimming took off 2 bases at V and 5 bases at J, with 4 bases between the two ends. Germline-derived CDR1 and CDR2 are LGHDT and YNNKEL (reference sequence).

This clonotype has a handful of counts. The chain employs TRBV10-3 and TRBJ2-7; 8 positions agree with TRBD2. Germline loops: CDR1 ENHRY, CDR2 SYGVKD. With 4 bases clipped from V and 7 bases from J, the junction kept 9 bases outside the gene matches. CDR3 length: 14 residues. The CDR3 reads CAISGGTSEWEQYF. The CDR3 DNA reads TGTGCCATCAGTGGAGGGACTAGTGAATGGGAGCAGTACTTC.

The chain uses TRBV6-2 or TRBV6-3 and TRBJ1-5; TRBD1 might be the D (5 bases). There are 15 residues in the CDR3. Looked up from germline, CDR1 is MNHEY and CDR2 is SVGEGT. Trimming removed 2 bases from V and 0 bases from J, with 8 bases in between. The CDR3 DNA reads as TGTGCCAGCAGTTACGGGGGATATAGCAATCAGCCCCAGCATTTT. This codes for CASSYGGYSNQPQHF.